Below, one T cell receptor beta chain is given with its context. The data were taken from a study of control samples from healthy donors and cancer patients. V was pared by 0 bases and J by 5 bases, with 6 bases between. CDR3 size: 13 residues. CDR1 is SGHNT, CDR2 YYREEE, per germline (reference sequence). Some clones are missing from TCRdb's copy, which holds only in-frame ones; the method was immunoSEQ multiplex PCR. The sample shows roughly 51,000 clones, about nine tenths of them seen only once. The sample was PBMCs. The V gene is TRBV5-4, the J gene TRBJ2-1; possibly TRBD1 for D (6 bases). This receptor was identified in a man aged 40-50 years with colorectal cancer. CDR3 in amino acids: CASSLDRDNEQFF. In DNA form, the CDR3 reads TGTGCCAGCAGCTTGGACAGGGACAATGAGCAGTTCTTC.